The 14 T cell receptor beta chains given below trace back to one sample, sequenced in a study of identical twins (dated by TCRdb to the mid-2010s). The library was made by 5' RACE. For sequencing, an Illumina HiSeq 2000 was employed. TCRdb cleaned the public reads at Q25 with fastp, built clones with MiXCR and kept in-frame beta chains. Entries that share a CDR3 protein sequence are merged under the most common genes and DNA. The table for this sample lists under 300,000 distinct CDR3 sequences; more than 13% of them were counted only once. The ten top clones hold around 8.3% of the sample. Sequencing was carried out using memory (CD45RO+) T cells sorted from blood. The cell subset or site tag for this specimen amounts to: CD45RO+ enriched T cells. The origin of the receptors is a woman aged 18-35 years in good health.

This clonotype has more than one count but fewer than ten. The chain employs TRBV11-2 and TRBJ2-1, with D possibly TRBD2 on 6 matching bases. The CDR3 sequence is 15 residues long. Trimming removed 1 base at V and 4 bases at J, with 11 bases between. The germline gives CDR1 SGHAT, CDR2 FQNNGV. The chain's CDR3 is CASSLGVDYYNEQFF. In DNA form, the CDR3 reads TGTGCCAGCAGCTTAGGGGTGGACTATTACAATGAGCAGTTCTTC.

The V gene is TRBV5-1, the J gene TRBJ2-7; D may be TRBD1 (5 bases). Germline-derived CDR1 and CDR2 are SGHRS and YFSETQ. The CDR3 covers 13 residues. V lost 4 bases to trimming and J lost 2 bases, with 10 bases between them. The CDR3 coding sequence is TGCGCCAGCAGCCCTACAGGAACCTACGAGCAGTACTTC. It yields the protein CASSPTGTYEQYF.

The rearrangement uses TRBV7-9 and TRBJ2-1, with a weak D call TRBD2 (6 bases). Trimming pared 2 bases from V and 9 bases from J, leaving 14 bases between. The CDR3 is 14 residues long. CDR1 and CDR2 (germline): SEHNR, FQNEAQ (reference sequence). The CDR3 reads CASSLRYSGGEQFF. DNA of the CDR3: TGTGCCAGCAGCTTACGTTATAGCGGAGGTGAGCAGTTCTTC.

This clonotype was picked up a small number of times. J is TRBJ2-3 and V is TRBV6-1; D uncertain. Germline CDR1 is MNHNS and CDR2 is SASEGT. This CDR3 contains 15 residues. The V end was cut by 0 bases, the J end by 0 bases, with 7 bases between. The CDR3 sequence is CASSEAFQSTDTQYF. CDR3 bases: TGTGCCAGCAGTGAAGCTTTCCAGAGCACAGATACGCAGTATTTT.

V gene TRBV27 combines with J gene TRBJ2-1, with D perhaps TRBD1 (5 bases). The germline gives CDR1 MNHEY, CDR2 SMNVEV (reference sequence). The CDR3 length is 14 residues. The ends were cut back, 2 bases at V and 8 bases at J, with 13 bases in the middle. The CDR3 loop reads CASSLGAGLDEQFF. As DNA, the CDR3 is TGTGCCAGCAGTTTAGGGGCAGGGCTCGATGAGCAGTTCTTC.

The chain uses TRBV6-1 and TRBJ1-3; maybe TRBD1 (6 bases). V was shortened by 6 bases and J by 0 bases, with 12 bases between the two germline ends. Per germline, CDR1 MNHNS and CDR2 SASEGT. The length of the CDR3 is 15 residues. This CDR3 reads CASSRGLSSGNTIYF. The CDR3 DNA is TGTGCCAGCAGCAGGGGTCTCAGCTCTGGAAACACCATATATTTT.

This clonotype was counted a few times. This sequence joins TRBV5-6 and TRBJ1-6; TRBD1 matches at 7 bases. J gave up 10 bases and V 2 bases, and 6 bases lay outside the gene matches. In germline, CDR1 is SGHDT, CDR2 YYEEEE. This CDR3 has 14 residues. The CDR3 spells CASSFNRGLSPLHF. As DNA, the CDR3 is TGTGCCAGCAGCTTTAACAGGGGACTCTCACCCCTCCACTTT.

This clonotype was seen a handful of times. The gene calls are TRBV5-1 and TRBJ2-3; 9 positions agree with TRBD2. Unmatched junction bases numbered 3, after V lost 1 base and J lost 6 bases. The CDR3 extends over 14 amino acids. Germline V lookup: CDR1 SGHRS, CDR2 YFSETQ. CDR3 DNA: TGCGCCAGCAGCTTGTGGAGCGGGAGGGATACGCAGTATTTT. As protein: CASSLWSGRDTQYF.

This clonotype was counted a few times. The J gene is TRBJ2-5, the V gene TRBV4-2; D is unclear. Germline loops: CDR1 LGHNA, CDR2 YNFKEQ. The CDR3 length is 15 residues. The V end lost 1 base, the J end lost 4 bases, and 13 bases lay between the germline ends. The CDR3 nucleotides are TGTGCCAGCAGCCAAGGGTCTAGGTCTGGAGAGACCCAGTACTTC. Amino acids: CASSQGSRSGETQYF.

CDR3 bases: TGTGCCAGCAGCTTCTTAGGCACTCTCTACGAGCAGTACTTC. This encodes CASSFLGTLYEQYF. The chain uses TRBV11-2 and TRBJ2-7; D is unclear. CDR1 SGHAT and CDR2 FQNNGV come from the germline V gene. The CDR3 sequence is 14 residues long. Trimming shortened V by 3 bases and J by 3 bases, and 12 bases separated the two germline ends.

This chain joins TRBV6-6 and TRBJ1-1; D is undetermined. The CDR3 sequence is 11 residues long. Trimming cost V 2 bases and J 6 bases, with 4 bases left between them. Germline values: CDR1 MNHNY, CDR2 SVGAGI (reference sequence). The CDR3 reads CASSYQAEAFF. CDR3 DNA: TGTGCCAGCAGTTACCAGGCTGAAGCTTTCTTT.

This clonotype was detected a few times. The V and J genes are TRBV7-9 and TRBJ2-1; 8 bases map to TRBD2. The germline CDR1 and CDR2 sequences are SEHNR and FQNEAQ (reference sequence). After removal of 3 bases from V and 8 bases from J, the junction contained 12 bases not matched to a gene. This CDR3 has 16 residues. CDR3 in DNA: TGTGCCAGCAGCTTCGGTCTTGGTGCGGGAGGCGATGAGCAGTTCTTC. It translates to CASSFGLGAGGDEQFF.

V gene TRBV19 combines with J gene TRBJ2-5, with D perhaps matching TRBD1 or TRBD2 (5 bases each). The V gene lost 1 base and the J gene lost 4 bases, with 16 bases spanning the gap. From germline, CDR1 is LNHDA and CDR2 SQIVND (reference sequence). This CDR3 is built from 16 residues. CDR3 region: CASSIAVYGTAETQYF. For the CDR3, the DNA is TGTGCCAGTAGTATAGCGGTCTATGGGACGGCAGAGACCCAGTACTTC.

The chain recombines TRBV20-1 with TRBJ2-1; tentatively, D is TRBD2 (6 bases). Germline V CDR1 and CDR2: DFQATT, SNEGSKA (reference sequence). V lost 3 bases to trimming and J lost 7 bases, with 16 bases between them. CDR3 length: 14 residues. CDR3 loop: CSARGLYLTNEQFF. The DNA for the CDR3 is TGCAGTGCTAGGGGACTCTACCTTACGAATGAGCAGTTCTTC.